This TCR beta chain comes out of a study of T cell changes during pregnancy in multiple sclerosis. This table comes from immunoSEQ multiplex PCR, and its TCRdb copy is limited to in-frame clones, with some not included. The repertoire holds some 85,000 clones, with over 85% as singletons. CDR3 size: 19 residues. With 5 bases removed from V and 0 bases from J, the gap between germline ends came to 23 bases. Germline CDR1 reads PRHDT; CDR2 reads FYEKMQ (reference sequence). Sequenced here: peripheral blood, sampled in the second trimester of pregnancy. This sequence originates from a female donor in good health, enrolled as a control in a pregnancy study. The chain carries TRBV13 and TRBJ2-1, with D possibly matching TRBD1 (6 bases). The CDR3 is CASSPTVRTAGNSYNEQFF. CDR3 nucleotides: TGTGCCAGCAGCCCTACCGTCCGGACAGCCGGTAACTCCTACAATGAGCAGTTCTTC.